This T cell receptor (beta chain) was retrieved from a study of T cells in localized non-small cell lung cancer. This table comes from immunoSEQ multiplex PCR, and its TCRdb copy is limited to in-frame clones, with some not included. The sample holds roughly 39,000 clones; 79% are singletons and the top ten take roughly 35%. CDR1 and CDR2 from the germline V gene are LGHNA and YNFKEQ. CDR3 length: 15 amino acids. With 5 bases clipped from V and 6 bases from J, the junction kept 8 bases outside the gene matches. Sequences were derived from PBMCs, sampled before any cancer treatment. The rearrangement joins TRBV4-2 to TRBJ2-1, with TRBD2 matching 9 bases. The receptor was derived from a woman aged 35 to 70 with stage II squamous cell lung carcinoma. The CDR3 nucleotides are TGTGCCAGCAGCATTCAGGCGGGAGGGCCCAATGAGCAGTTCTTC. It codes for CASSIQAGGPNEQFF.